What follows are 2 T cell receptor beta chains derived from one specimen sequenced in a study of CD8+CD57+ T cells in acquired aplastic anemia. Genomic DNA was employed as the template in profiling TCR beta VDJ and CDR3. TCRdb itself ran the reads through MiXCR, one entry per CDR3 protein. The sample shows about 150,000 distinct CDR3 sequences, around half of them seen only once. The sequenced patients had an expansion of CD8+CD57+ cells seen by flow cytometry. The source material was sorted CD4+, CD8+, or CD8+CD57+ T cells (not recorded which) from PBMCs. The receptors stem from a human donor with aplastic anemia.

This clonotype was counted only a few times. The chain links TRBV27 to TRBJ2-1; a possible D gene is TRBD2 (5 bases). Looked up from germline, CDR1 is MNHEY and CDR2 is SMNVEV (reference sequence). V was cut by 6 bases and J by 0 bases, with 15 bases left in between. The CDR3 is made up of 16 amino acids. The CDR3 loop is CASSPYQRSSYNEQFF. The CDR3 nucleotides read TGTGCCAGCAGCCCTTACCAGCGGAGCTCCTACAATGAGCAGTTCTTC.

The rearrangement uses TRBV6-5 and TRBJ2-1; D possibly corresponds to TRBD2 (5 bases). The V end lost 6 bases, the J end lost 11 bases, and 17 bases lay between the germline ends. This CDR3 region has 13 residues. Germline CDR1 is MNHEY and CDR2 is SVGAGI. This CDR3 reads CASSYEGYRQQFF. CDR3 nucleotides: TGTGCCAGCAGCTACGAGGGTTACCGGCAGCAGTTCTTC.